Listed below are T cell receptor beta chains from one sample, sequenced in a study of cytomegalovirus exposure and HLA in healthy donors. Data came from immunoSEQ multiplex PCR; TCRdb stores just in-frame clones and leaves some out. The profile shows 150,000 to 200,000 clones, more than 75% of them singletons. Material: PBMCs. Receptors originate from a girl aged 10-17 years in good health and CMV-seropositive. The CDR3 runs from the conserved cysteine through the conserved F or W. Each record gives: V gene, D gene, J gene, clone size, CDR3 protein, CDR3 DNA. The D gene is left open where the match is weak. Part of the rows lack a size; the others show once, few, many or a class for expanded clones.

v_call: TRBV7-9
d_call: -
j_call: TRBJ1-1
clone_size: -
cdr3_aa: CASSRETEAFF
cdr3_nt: TGTGCCAGCAGCCGAGAAACTGAAGCTTTCTTT

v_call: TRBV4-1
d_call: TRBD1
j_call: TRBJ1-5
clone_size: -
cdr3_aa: CASSQERGRGNQPQHF
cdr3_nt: TGCGCCAGCAGCCAAGAAAGGGGGCGGGGCAATCAGCCCCAGCATTTT

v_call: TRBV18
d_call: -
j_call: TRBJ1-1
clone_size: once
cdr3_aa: CASSPNNREAFF
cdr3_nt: TGTGCCAGCTCACCAAATAATCGTGAAGCTTTCTTT

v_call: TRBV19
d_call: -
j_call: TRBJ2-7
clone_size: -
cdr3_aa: CASSSGGSSYEQYF
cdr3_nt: TGTGCCAGTAGTTCCGGGGGTTCCTCCTACGAGCAGTACTTC

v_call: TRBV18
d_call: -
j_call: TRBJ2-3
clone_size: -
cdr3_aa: CASSPSGSDTQYF
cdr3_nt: TGTGCCAGCTCACCTTCAGGGTCAGATACGCAGTATTTT

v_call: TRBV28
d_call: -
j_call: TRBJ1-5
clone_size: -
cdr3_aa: CASSFLTSDQPQHF
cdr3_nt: TGTGCCAGCTCGTTTTTGACATCCGATCAGCCCCAGCATTTT

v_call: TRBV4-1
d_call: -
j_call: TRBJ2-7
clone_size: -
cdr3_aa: CASSQGPQGSYEQYF
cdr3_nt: TGCGCCAGCAGCCAGGGGCCGCAGGGTTCCTACGAGCAGTACTTC

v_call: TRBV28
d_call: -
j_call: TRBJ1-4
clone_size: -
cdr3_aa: CASSSSAVGTNEKLFF
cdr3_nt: TGTGCCAGCAGTTCCAGCGCCGTAGGAACTAATGAAAAACTGTTTTTT

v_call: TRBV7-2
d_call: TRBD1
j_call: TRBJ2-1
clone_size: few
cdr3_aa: CASSPWDRGRNEQFF
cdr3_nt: TGTGCCAGCAGCCCATGGGACAGGGGAAGGAATGAGCAGTTCTTC

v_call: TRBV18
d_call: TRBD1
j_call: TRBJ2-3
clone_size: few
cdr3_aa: CASSPQGTGGADTQYF
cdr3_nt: TGTGCCAGCTCACCACAGGGGACAGGGGGCGCAGATACGCAGTATTTT

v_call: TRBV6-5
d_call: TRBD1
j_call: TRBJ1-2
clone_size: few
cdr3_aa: CASSRQGLGGGYTF
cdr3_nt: TGTGCCAGCAGCCGACAGGGTCTGGGGGGTGGCTACACCTTC

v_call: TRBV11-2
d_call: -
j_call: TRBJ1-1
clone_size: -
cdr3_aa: CASSFRGGNTEAFF
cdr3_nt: TGTGCCAGCAGCTTTAGGGGAGGGAACACTGAAGCTTTCTTT

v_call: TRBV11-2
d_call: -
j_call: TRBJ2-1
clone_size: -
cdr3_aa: CASSPGRVLRHNEQFF
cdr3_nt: TGTGCCAGCAGCCCCGGCAGGGTCCTGCGACACAATGAGCAGTTCTTC

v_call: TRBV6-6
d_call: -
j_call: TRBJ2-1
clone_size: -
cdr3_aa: CASSPTYNEQFF
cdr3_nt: TGTGCCAGCAGCCCCACCTACAATGAGCAGTTCTTC

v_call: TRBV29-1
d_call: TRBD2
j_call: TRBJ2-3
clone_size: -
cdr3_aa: CSVCETPGLAGGGDTQYF
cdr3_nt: TGCAGCGTATGCGAAACACCGGGACTAGCGGGAGGGGGGGATACGCAGTATTTT

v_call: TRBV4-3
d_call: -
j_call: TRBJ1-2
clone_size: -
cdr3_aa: CASSQLAGALYGYTF
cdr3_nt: TGCGCCAGCAGCCAACTCGCGGGGGCCCTCTATGGCTACACCTTC

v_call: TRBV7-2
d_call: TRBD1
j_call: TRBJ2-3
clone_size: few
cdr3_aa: CASSLLPRQGARADTQYF
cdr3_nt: TGTGCCAGCAGCCTGCTCCCTAGACAGGGGGCGCGGGCAGATACGCAGTATTTT

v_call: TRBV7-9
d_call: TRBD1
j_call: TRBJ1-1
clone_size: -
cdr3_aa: CASSPLPGGAKSTEAFF
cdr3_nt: TGTGCCAGCAGCCCATTACCAGGGGGCGCAAAGTCCACTGAAGCTTTCTTT

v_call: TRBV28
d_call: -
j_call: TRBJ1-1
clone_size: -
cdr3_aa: CASLERGGASTEAFF
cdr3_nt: TGTGCCAGCTTAGAACGAGGGGGGGCGAGTACTGAAGCTTTCTTT

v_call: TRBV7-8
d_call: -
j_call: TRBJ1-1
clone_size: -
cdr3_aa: CASSLSQGLAFF
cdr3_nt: TGTGCCAGCAGCTTAAGCCAGGGGTTAGCTTTCTTT

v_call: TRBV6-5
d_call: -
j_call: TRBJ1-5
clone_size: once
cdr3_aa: CASTTRADSNQPQHF
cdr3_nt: TGTGCCAGCACCACCAGGGCCGATAGCAATCAGCCCCAGCATTTT

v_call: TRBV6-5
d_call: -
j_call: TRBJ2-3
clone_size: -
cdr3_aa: CASSYSLGGVTDTQYF
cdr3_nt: TGTGCCAGCAGTTACTCGTTAGGGGGAGTCACAGATACGCAGTATTTT

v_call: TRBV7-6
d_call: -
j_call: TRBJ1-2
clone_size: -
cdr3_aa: CASSFPPGGGGGGYTF
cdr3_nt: TGTGCCAGCAGCTTTCCCCCGGGGGGGGGAGGCGGGGGCTACACCTTC

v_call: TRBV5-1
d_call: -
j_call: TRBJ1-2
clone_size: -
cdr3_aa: CASSLGAGPTNYGYTF
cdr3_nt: TGCGCCAGCAGCTTGGGTGCGGGCCCGACTAACTATGGCTACACCTTC

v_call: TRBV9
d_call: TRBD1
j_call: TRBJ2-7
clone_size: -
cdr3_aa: CASSAQGVGSYEQYF
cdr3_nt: TGTGCCAGCAGCGCACAGGGGGTGGGGTCCTACGAGCAGTACTTC

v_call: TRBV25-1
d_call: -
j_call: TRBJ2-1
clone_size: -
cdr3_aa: CASSVSQEEDEQFF
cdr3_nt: TGTGCCAGCAGTGTAAGTCAGGAGGAGGATGAGCAGTTCTTC

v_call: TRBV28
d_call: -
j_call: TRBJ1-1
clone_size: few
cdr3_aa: CASRKRQITEAFF
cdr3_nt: TGTGCCAGCAGGAAGCGACAGATCACTGAAGCTTTCTTT

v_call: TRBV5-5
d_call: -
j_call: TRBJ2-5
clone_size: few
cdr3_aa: CASSSNTRDSGETQYF
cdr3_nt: TGTGCCAGCAGCTCTAATACTAGGGACTCCGGGGAGACCCAGTACTTC

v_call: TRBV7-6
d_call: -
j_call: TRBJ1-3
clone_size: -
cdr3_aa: CASSLAGDWNTIYF
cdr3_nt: TGTGCCAGCAGCTTAGCCGGGGACTGGAACACCATATATTTT

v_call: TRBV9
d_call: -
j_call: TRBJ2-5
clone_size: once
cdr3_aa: CASSLGQEETQYF
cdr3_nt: TGTGCCAGCAGCCTGGGCCAAGAAGAGACCCAGTACTTC

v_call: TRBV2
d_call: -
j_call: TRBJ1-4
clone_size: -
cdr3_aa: CASLRQPNEKLFF
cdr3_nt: TGTGCCAGCTTACGACAGCCTAATGAAAAACTGTTTTTT

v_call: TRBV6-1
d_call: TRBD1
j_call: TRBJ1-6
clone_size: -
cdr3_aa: CASRPGQGRTPLHF
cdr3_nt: TGTGCCAGCAGGCCGGGACAGGGGAGGACACCCCTCCACTTT

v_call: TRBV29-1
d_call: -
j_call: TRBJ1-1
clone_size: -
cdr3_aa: CSVEDPPEAFF
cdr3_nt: TGCAGCGTTGAAGATCCTCCTGAGGCTTTCTTT

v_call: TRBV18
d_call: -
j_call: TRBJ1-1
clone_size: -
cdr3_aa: CASCARGNTEAFF
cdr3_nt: TGTGCCAGCTGTGCAAGGGGGAACACTGAAGCTTTCTTT

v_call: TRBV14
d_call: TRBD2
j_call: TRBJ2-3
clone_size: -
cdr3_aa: CASSQPSLAGGPDTQYF
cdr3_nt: TGTGCCAGCAGCCAACCTTCACTAGCGGGGGGCCCAGATACGCAGTATTTT

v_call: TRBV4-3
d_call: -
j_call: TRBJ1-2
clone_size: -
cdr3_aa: CASSQDRDLTPYGYTF
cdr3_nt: TGCGCCAGCAGCCAAGACAGGGATCTTACGCCCTATGGCTACACCTTC

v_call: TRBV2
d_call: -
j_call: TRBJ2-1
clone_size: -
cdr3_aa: CASSDSYNEQFF
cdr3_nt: TGTGCCAGCAGTGATTCATACAATGAGCAGTTCTTC

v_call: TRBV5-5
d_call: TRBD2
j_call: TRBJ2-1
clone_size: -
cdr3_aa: CASSLRAGGVGEQFF
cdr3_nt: TGTGCCAGCAGCCTCAGAGCGGGAGGGGTGGGTGAGCAGTTCTTC

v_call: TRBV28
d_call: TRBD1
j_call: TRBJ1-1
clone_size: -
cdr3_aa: CASSFRTGGLLEAFF
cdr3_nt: TGTGCCAGCAGTTTTCGCACAGGGGGCCTTCTTGAAGCTTTCTTT

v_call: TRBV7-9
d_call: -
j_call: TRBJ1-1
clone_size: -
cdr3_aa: CASSLRGRDNTEAFF
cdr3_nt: TGTGCCAGCAGCTTAAGGGGCAGGGATAACACTGAAGCTTTCTTT

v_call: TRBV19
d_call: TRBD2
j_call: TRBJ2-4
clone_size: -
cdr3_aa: CASSIYGSAGVIAKNIQYF
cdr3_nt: TGTGCCAGTAGTATATATGGCTCTGCGGGGGTAATAGCCAAAAACATTCAGTACTTC

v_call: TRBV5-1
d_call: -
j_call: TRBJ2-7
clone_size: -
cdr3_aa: CASSLVLGGYEQYF
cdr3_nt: TGCGCCAGCAGCTTGGTTCTAGGGGGCTACGAGCAGTACTTC

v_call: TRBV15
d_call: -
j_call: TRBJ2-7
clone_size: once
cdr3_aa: CATSTNYRYEQYF
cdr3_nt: TGTGCCACCAGCACTAACTACCGCTACGAGCAGTACTTC

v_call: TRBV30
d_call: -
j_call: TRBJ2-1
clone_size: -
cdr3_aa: CAWSPQGYNEQFF
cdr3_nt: TGTGCCTGGAGTCCGCAGGGGTACAATGAGCAGTTCTTC

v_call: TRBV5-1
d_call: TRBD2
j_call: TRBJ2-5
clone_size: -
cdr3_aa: CASSTYLAGRETQYF
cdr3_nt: TGCGCCAGCAGCACCTACCTAGCGGGGAGGGAGACCCAGTACTTC

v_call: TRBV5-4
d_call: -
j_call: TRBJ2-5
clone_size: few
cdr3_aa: CASSSFRGQETQYF
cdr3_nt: TGTGCCAGCAGCTCCTTTCGGGGTCAAGAGACCCAGTACTTC

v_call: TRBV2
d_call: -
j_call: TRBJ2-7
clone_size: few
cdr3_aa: CASNEDAAQGYEQYF
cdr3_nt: TGTGCCAGCAACGAGGACGCCGCTCAGGGGTACGAGCAGTACTTC

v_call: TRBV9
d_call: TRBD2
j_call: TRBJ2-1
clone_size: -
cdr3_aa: CASSATSGGSHEQFF
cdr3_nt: TGTGCCAGCAGCGCCACTAGCGGGGGATCCCATGAGCAGTTCTTC

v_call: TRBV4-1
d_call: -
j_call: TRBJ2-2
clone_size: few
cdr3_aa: CASSQENRDGDELFF
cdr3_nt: TGCGCCAGCAGCCAAGAGAACAGGGATGGGGACGAGCTGTTTTTT

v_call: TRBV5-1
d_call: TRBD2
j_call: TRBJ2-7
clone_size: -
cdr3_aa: CASSLSGGENEQYF
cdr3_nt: TGCGCCAGCAGCCTTAGCGGGGGGGAGAACGAGCAGTACTTC

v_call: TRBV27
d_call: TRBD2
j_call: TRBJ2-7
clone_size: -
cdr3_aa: CASRGNGGLAEQYF
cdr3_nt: TGTGCCAGCAGGGGAAATGGGGGACTAGCGGAGCAGTACTTC

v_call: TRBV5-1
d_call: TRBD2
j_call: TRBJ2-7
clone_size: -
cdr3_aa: CASSLGGGSYEQYF
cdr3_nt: TGCGCCAGCAGCTTGGGGGGGGGATCCTACGAGCAGTACTTC

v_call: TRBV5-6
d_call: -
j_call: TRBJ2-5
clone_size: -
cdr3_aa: CASSLLSGVETQYF
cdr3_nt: TGTGCCAGCAGCTTGTTATCGGGAGTAGAGACCCAGTACTTC

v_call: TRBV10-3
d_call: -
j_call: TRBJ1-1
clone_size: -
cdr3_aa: CAIRKAINTEAFF
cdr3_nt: TGTGCCATAAGAAAAGCTATTAACACTGAAGCTTTCTTT

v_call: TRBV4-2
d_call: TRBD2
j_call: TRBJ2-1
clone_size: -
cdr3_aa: CASSQDTSGLSYNEQFF
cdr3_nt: TGTGCCAGCAGCCAAGATACTAGCGGGTTATCCTACAATGAGCAGTTCTTC